This TCR beta chain was sequenced during a study of T cells in Graves' hyperthyroidism and ophthalmopathy. Worth noting for this clonotype: Its antigen is not identified.

Template material for amplifying TCR beta CDR3 regions consisted of RNA transcripts. When the TCR CDR3 underwent first-round RT-PCR, the HTBI primer set was used. MiXCR, run by TCRdb on the multiplex PCR reads, gives a single entry per CDR3 protein. The sample holds 300,000 to 450,000 distinct CDR3 sequences; roughly 15% are singletons and the top ten take about 19%. Study results and limitations: Most expanded thyroid clonotypes above 0.001 recurred in blood. A model built on 13 V-J features separated ophthalmopathy from stable hyperthyroidism.

V lost 7 bases to trimming and J lost 6 bases; unmatched junction nucleotides: 13. CDR1 is DFQATT, CDR2 SNEGSKA, per germline (reference sequence). The CDR3 length is 16 residues. Uncontrolled infections, other autoimmune diseases, pregnancy or lactation led to exclusion of patients. The clonotype comes from a woman aged 25 to 45 with Graves' ophthalmopathy. The rearrangement uses TRBV20-1 and TRBJ1-6, with 9 bases fitting TRBD1. The sample taken for sequencing was blood. CDR3 sequence: CSGYPRGQGRNSPLHF. The CDR3 DNA reads as TGCAGTGGATATCCGAGGGGACAGGGCCGTAATTCACCCCTCCACTTT.